The clone carrying this TCR beta chain was found a few times. As yet, its antigen is unknown. Thawed PBMCs were FACS-sorted into unstimulated CD4+CD25+CD127- regulatory T cells, CD4+CD25- non-regulatory cells, CD4 and CD8 cells. The CDR3 has 11 amino acids. CDR1 is MNHNS and CDR2 is SASEGT in the germline V gene. V gave up 3 bases and J gave up 10 bases, with 7 bases separating them. The method was immunoSEQ multiplex PCR; TCRdb's version includes in-frame clones alone and lacks a portion of them. This sample has under 20,000 clones, with approximately 80% found just once. The data originate from a study of Tregs in tolerant kidney transplant recipients. General observations from the study: Tregs expanded with activated donor B cells seemed most donor-specific.

The rearrangement uses TRBV6-1 and TRBJ2-1, with D possibly being TRBD2 (5 bases). The sample comprised Tregs from blood. The source is a human donor in good health. CDR3 region: CASSDRREQFF. The CDR3 region has the DNA TGTGCCAGCAGTGACAGGAGGGAGCAGTTCTTC.